The 14 T cell receptor beta chains below come from one sample, sequenced in a study of T cells in Graves' hyperthyroidism and ophthalmopathy. What was amplified from RNA transcripts were TCR beta CDR3 regions. An initial round of RT-PCR targeting the TCR CDR3 relied on the HTBI primer set. TCRdb re-analysed the multiplex PCR reads in MiXCR, keeping a single row per CDR3 protein. The data hold fewer than 550,000 distinct CDR3 sequences, with less than 20% observed a single time. Sequencing input: blood. The origin of the receptors is a woman aged 18-29 years with Graves' hyperthyroidism.

The rearrangement uses TRBV24-1 and TRBJ1-2; 7 nucleotides line up with TRBD1. Trimming at V came to 4 bases and at J to 7 bases, leaving 11 bases not matched to a gene. The CDR3 consists of 15 residues. Germline assignment: CDR1 KGHDR and CDR2 SFDVKD. DNA of the CDR3: TGTGCCACCAGTGACACGATGACAGGGACCGGTGGCTACACCTTC. It translates to CATSDTMTGTGGYTF.

A word on this clonotype: A much bigger clone sits one base away, suggesting this may be a read error. The rearrangement joins TRBV30 to TRBJ1-2; D unresolved. V shed 0 bases and J shed 4 bases, with 9 bases lying between them. CDR1 and CDR2 from the germline V gene are GTSNPN and SVGIG (reference sequence). CDR3 length: 13 amino acids. DNA for the CDR3: TGTGCCTGGAGTGTAAGCAGGCGCTATGGCTACACCTTC. The encoded protein is CAWSVSRRYGYTF.

This clonotype has at least ten counts. The genes are TRBV24-1 and TRBJ1-1; tentative D call: TRBD1 (5 bases). Germline lookup yields CDR1 KGHDR and CDR2 SFDVKD. The CDR3 is made up of 12 amino acids. Trimming cost V 8 bases and J 1 base, with 7 bases left between them. This CDR3 is CATKGTNTEAFF. The CDR3 DNA reads TGTGCCACCAAGGGGACGAACACTGAAGCTTTCTTT.

This clonotype was seen at least ten times. This chain uses TRBV20-1 with TRBJ2-3; 14 nucleotides align to TRBD2. Germline CDR1 DFQATT, CDR2 SNEGSKA (reference sequence). The CDR3 runs 15 residues. The trim removed 5 bases at V and 4 bases at J, leaving 5 bases unmatched. The CDR3: CSAALTSGGADTQYF. In nucleotides, the CDR3 is TGCAGTGCTGCCCTGACTAGCGGGGGGGCAGATACGCAGTATTTT.

This clonotype was picked up a small number of times. This chain joins TRBV12-5 and TRBJ2-7; 7 nucleotides match TRBD1. There are 15 residues in the CDR3. The germline V gene encodes CDR1 LGHNT and CDR2 FRNRAP. After removal of 6 bases from V and 3 bases from J, the junction contained 11 bases not matched to a gene. CDR3 residues: CASGHETGFLYEQYF. CDR3 nucleotide sequence: TGTGCTAGTGGCCATGAGACAGGGTTTCTCTACGAGCAGTACTTC. The entire variable domain, with the rest obtained from reference TRBV12-5 and TRBJ2-7, is as follows: DARVTQTPRHKVTEMGQEVTMRCQPILGHNTVFWYRQTMMQGLELLAYFRNRAPLDDSGMPKDRFSAEMPDATLATLKIQPSEPRDSAVYFCASGHETGFLYEQYFGPGTRLTVT.

This clonotype appeared many times. The rearrangement joins TRBV6-2 or TRBV6-3 to TRBJ2-2; the D gene is possibly TRBD1 (6 bases). Germline CDR1 MNHEY, CDR2 SVGEGT. The CDR3 consists of 16 residues. V gave up 6 bases and J gave up 2 bases, with 16 bases separating them. The CDR3 protein is CASSPPQGANTGELFF. The CDR3, as DNA: TGTGCCAGCAGCCCCCCACAGGGAGCAAACACCGGGGAGCTGTTTTTT.

This clonotype appeared a few times. J is TRBJ1-4 and V is TRBV4-1; D is perhaps TRBD1 (6 bases). V lost 0 bases and J lost 8, with 13 bases in between. CDR1 and CDR2 (germline): MGHRA, YSYEKL. CDR3 length: 15 amino acids. CDR3 protein: CASSQEGAEWEKLFF. DNA for the CDR3: TGCGCCAGCAGCCAAGAGGGGGCAGAATGGGAAAAACTGTTTTTT.

The table lists this clonotype with a few counts. The V call is TRBV28, the J call TRBJ2-2; perhaps TRBD1 as D (5 bases). The CDR3 loop spans 15 amino acids. The V end lost 6 bases, the J end lost 5 bases, and 16 bases lay between the germline ends. From germline, CDR1 is MDHEN and CDR2 SYDVKM. CDR3 sequence reads: CASRAPLGQTGELFF. The CDR3 DNA follows: TGTGCCAGCAGGGCCCCATTGGGGCAAACCGGGGAGCTGTTTTTT.

This clonotype was detected ten times or more. This chain joins TRBV14 and TRBJ2-5; the D gene is possibly TRBD2 (6 bases). CDR1 SGHDN and CDR2 FVKESK come from the germline V gene. The CDR3 is made up of 14 amino acids. With 2 bases removed from V and 5 bases from J, the gap between germline ends came to 12 bases. The CDR3, as DNA: TGTGCCAGCAGCCAAATGGGGGGACGGGAGACCCAGTACTTC. This encodes CASSQMGGRETQYF. Full variable domain (remainder filled in from reference TRBV14 and TRBJ2-5): EAGVTQFPSHSVIEKGQTVTLRCDPISGHDNLYWYRRVMGKEIKFLLHFVKESKQDESGMPNNRFLAERTGGTYSTLKVQPAELEDSGVYFCASSQMGGRETQYFGPGTRLLVL.

V and J are TRBV6-5 and TRBJ1-6; perhaps TRBD1 as D (5 bases). Germline CDR1 and CDR2: MNHEY and SVGAGI. This CDR3 comprises 12 residues. Trimming cost V 2 bases and J 14 bases, with 10 bases left between them. CDR3 amino acids: CASSYPGRTLHF. CDR3 coding DNA: TGTGCCAGCAGTTACCCAGGGCGAACCCTCCACTTT.

This clonotype was seen at least ten times. The chain combines TRBV29-1 with TRBJ2-7; D is unresolved. Trimming stripped 5 bases from V and 5 bases from J, with 16 bases between. The germline V gene encodes CDR1 SQVTM and CDR2 ANQGSEA. CDR3 size: 13 residues. The CDR3, as DNA: TGCAGCGTTCCGTCCCGAGTATCGAACGAGCAGTACTTC. It specifies CSVPSRVSNEQYF.

This clonotype was detected ten times or more. The chain joins TRBV12-3 or TRBV12-4 to TRBJ2-7; possible D gene TRBD2, 5 bases. V shed 1 base and J shed 0 bases, with 19 bases lying between them. The CDR3 length is 18 residues. CDR3 residues: CASSLGGSFAASSYEQYF. The CDR3 DNA reads TGTGCCAGCAGTTTAGGAGGGTCCTTCGCGGCAAGCTCCTACGAGCAGTACTTC.

There are a few counts of this clonotype. J is TRBJ2-3 and V is TRBV5-1; perhaps TRBD2 as D (6 bases). The CDR3 contains 16 residues. Looked up from germline, CDR1 is SGHRS and CDR2 is YFSETQ. V lost 0 bases and J 5 bases, leaving 16 bases between the germline ends. CDR3 bases: TGCGCCAGCAGCTTGGCCCTCTTCCGGGAGCAAGATACGCAGTATTTT. Translating gives CASSLALFREQDTQYF.

Note on this clonotype: Relative to the germline gene, one junction end is altered; a read error may explain this. The V and J genes are TRBV15 and TRBJ1-1; weak D call: TRBD1 (5 bases). This CDR3 region has 15 residues. Germline CDR1 LNHNV, CDR2 YYDKDF (reference sequence). The CDR3 DNA reads TGTGCCACCAGCGGAGATAGATACCGGGGGGGGGGAGCTTTCTTT. Its protein product is CATSGDRYRGGGAFF.